The 20 T cell receptor beta chains below come from one sample, sequenced in a study of blood T cell repertoires in COVID-19. Produced via immunoSEQ multiplex PCR; TCRdb's table is partial and in-frame only. The table has around 140,000 clones, around nine tenths seen once. The sequenced sample consisted of peripheral blood. These receptor sequences come from a woman aged 45-59 years with acute or convalescent COVID-19.

This clone was recorded once. The V call is TRBV11-2, the J call TRBJ1-4; TRBD1 is a possible D gene (5 bases). This CDR3 is built from 15 residues. The V and J ends lost 2 bases and 0 bases respectively, with 7 bases between them. Germline V lookup: CDR1 SGHAT, CDR2 FQNNGV. CDR3 in amino acids: CASSLRGTTNEKLFF. CDR3 sequence (DNA): TGTGCCAGCAGCTTAAGGGGTACAACTAATGAAAAACTGTTTTTT.

The chain recombines TRBV19 with TRBJ2-1; TRBD2 is a possible D gene (5 bases). Germline CDR1 reads LNHDA; CDR2 reads SQIVND (reference sequence). V dropped 3 bases and J dropped 8 bases, with 23 bases sitting between them. CDR3 size: 17 residues. CDR3 loop: CASSMRSDLGSRDEQFF. CDR3 nucleotides: TGTGCCAGTAGTATGAGAAGCGACCTAGGGAGCAGAGATGAGCAGTTCTTC.

The V and J genes are TRBV30 and TRBJ2-1, with 9 bases identical to TRBD2. The CDR3 is 14 amino acids. Germline V CDR1 and CDR2: GTSNPN, SVGIG (reference sequence). The ends lost 2 bases at V and 4 bases at J; junction bases unmatched: 3. The CDR3 sequence: CAWSKRGAYNEQFF. The DNA for the CDR3 is TGTGCCTGGAGTAAGCGGGGGGCATACAATGAGCAGTTCTTC.

CDR3 DNA sequence: TGTGCCAGCAGTAAAGATCATCCTTTGAGACAGAATAATCAGCCCCAGCATTTT. It is translated as CASSKDHPLRQNNQPQHF. This chain connects TRBV27 to TRBJ1-5; the D gene is possibly TRBD1 (5 bases). There are 18 residues in the CDR3. Germline V gene sequence: CDR1 MNHEY, CDR2 SMNVEV (reference sequence). Trimming stripped 5 bases from V and 4 bases from J, with 24 bases between.

This clone was seen a single time. The DNA of the CDR3 is TGTGCCACCAGCAGAGACCCTGCCGGGGGCACTGAAGCTTTCTTT. Its protein product is CATSRDPAGGTEAFF. V and J are TRBV15 and TRBJ1-1, with D possibly matching TRBD1 (5 bases). Germline V lookup: CDR1 LNHNV, CDR2 YYDKDF (reference sequence). V was cut by 0 bases and J by 4 bases, with 12 bases left in between. The CDR3 is 15 residues long. The variable domain in full, with the rest retrieved from reference TRBV15 and TRBJ1-1, is DAMVIQNPRYQVTQFGKPVTLSCSQTLNHNVMYWYQQKSSQAPKLLFHYYDKDFNNEADTPDNFQSRRPNTSFCFLDIRSPGLGDTAMYLCATSRDPAGGTEAFFGQGTRLTVV.

The CDR3 sequence is CASSYFPATNEKLFF. The CDR3 nucleotides read TGTGCCAGCAGTTACTTCCCTGCAACTAATGAAAAACTGTTTTTT. V and J are TRBV6-5 and TRBJ1-4; D gene unclear. Germline V gives CDR1 MNHEY, CDR2 SVGAGI. With 1 base removed from V and 0 bases from J, the gap between germline ends came to 6 bases. The CDR3 loop spans 15 amino acids.

This clone was observed once. The chain recombines TRBV7-9 with TRBJ2-7, with 10 nucleotides matching TRBD1. The V gene's germline CDR1 is SEHNR and CDR2 FQNEAQ (reference sequence). The CDR3 extends over 15 amino acids. V was pared by 5 bases and J by 2 bases, with 6 bases of the junction left unmatched. The chain's CDR3 is CASSPWTGGAYEQYF. CDR3 DNA: TGTGCCAGCAGCCCCTGGACAGGGGGGGCCTACGAGCAGTACTTC.

This rearrangement joins TRBV9 to TRBJ1-4; no clear D. Between the trimmed V and J ends, which lost 3 bases and 0 bases, there was a span of 9 bases. Germline V gene data show CDR1 as SGDLS and CDR2 as YYNGEE. The CDR3 is 15 amino acids. Written as DNA, the CDR3 is TGTGCCAGCAGCGCCCCGGGTTCAACTAATGAAAAACTGTTTTTT. Its translation: CASSAPGSTNEKLFF.

The V call is TRBV5-1, the J call TRBJ1-1; the match to TRBD1 covers 8 bases. Germline assignment: CDR1 SGHRS and CDR2 YFSETQ. This CDR3 region has 13 residues. Losses at the gene ends were 10 bases for V and 1 base for J; bases not matched to a gene: 6. CDR3 region: CACRTGSNTEAFF. The CDR3 nucleotides are TGCGCCTGTAGGACAGGGTCGAACACTGAAGCTTTCTTT.

The chain uses TRBV18 and TRBJ1-1; 7 nucleotides match TRBD1. The CDR3 is made up of 17 amino acids. J was trimmed by 6 bases and V by 0 bases; bases with no gene match: 13. Germline-derived CDR1 and CDR2 are KGHSH and LQKENI. The CDR3 is CASSPPRQGVVQPEAFF. The CDR3 coding sequence is TGTGCCAGCTCACCACCCAGACAGGGAGTGGTTCAACCTGAAGCTTTCTTT.

The gene calls are TRBV6-5 and TRBJ2-7, with D possibly being TRBD1 (6 bases). The V end was cut by 2 bases, the J end by 3 bases, with 14 bases between. The V gene's germline CDR1 is MNHEY and CDR2 SVGAGI. The CDR3 is made up of 15 amino acids. CDR3 sequence (DNA): TGTGCCAGCAGTTACGTTGTTGGGGGCGACTACGAGCAGTACTTC. Its protein product is CASSYVVGGDYEQYF.

This clone was seen just once. The V and J genes are TRBV6-5 and TRBJ1-5, with TRBD1 identical over 8 bases. The CDR3 runs to 12 residues. Germline V gene data show CDR1 as MNHEY and CDR2 as SVGAGI. Trimming cost V 7 bases and J 5 bases; bases outside gene matches: 1. The CDR3 nucleotides read TGTGCCAGCACAGGGGGCGATCAGCCCCAGCATTTT. The encoded protein is CASTGGDQPQHF.

This clone appeared once. The sample holds other DNA sequences that translate to the same CDR3. V is TRBV6-5 and J is TRBJ2-7; 11 nucleotides line up with TRBD1. Trimming cost V 2 bases and J 3 bases; bases outside gene matches: 3. Germline V gives CDR1 MNHEY, CDR2 SVGAGI. CDR3 length: 15 amino acids. CDR3: CASSYGTGGSYEQYF. For the CDR3, the DNA is TGTGCCAGCAGTTACGGGACAGGGGGTAGCTACGAGCAGTACTTC.

This chain joins TRBV6-5 and TRBJ1-3; 7 bases line up with TRBD1. V dropped 9 bases and J dropped 2; count of bases not matched to a gene: 7. The CDR3 covers 14 residues. Per germline, CDR1 MNHEY and CDR2 SVGAGI. For the CDR3, the DNA is TGTGCCAGTAGGTCCGGGACAGCTGGAAACACCATATATTTT. Residues: CASRSGTAGNTIYF.

The V gene is TRBV21-1, the J gene TRBJ2-7; whether TRBD2, the table's D call, matches the DNA was not checked. TRBV21-1 is annotated as a pseudogene. The CDR3 is 17 amino acids. For the CDR3, the DNA is TGTGCCAGCAGCAAATCTCATGGCGCCTCAAGAGGCTACGAGCAGTACTTC. Residues: CASSKSHGASRGYEQYF.

The J gene is TRBJ2-3, the V gene TRBV27; 7 nucleotides line up with TRBD1. Germline lookup yields CDR1 MNHEY and CDR2 SMNVEV (reference sequence). The junction had 5 bases not matched to a gene; V was cut back by 5 bases and J by 3 bases. The CDR3 is 14 amino acids. The CDR3 loop reads CASSIQTGTDTQYF. The CDR3 DNA reads TGTGCCAGCAGTATACAGACAGGGACAGATACGCAGTATTTT.

Notes on this clone: The sample has other DNA sequences that encode this CDR3 too. This chain connects TRBV24-1 to TRBJ2-1, with D tentatively TRBD2 (6 bases). The CDR3 is 14 residues long. The germline V gene encodes CDR1 KGHDR and CDR2 SFDVKD. V lost 0 bases and J 7 bases, leaving 9 bases between the germline ends. CDR3 nucleotides: TGTGCCACCAGTGATTTGAGACGGGGGAATGAGCAGTTCTTC. Its translation: CATSDLRRGNEQFF.

This clone appeared a single time. The J gene is TRBJ2-3, the V gene TRBV9; perhaps TRBD1 as D (6 bases). Germline V gene sequence: CDR1 SGDLS, CDR2 YYNGEE. The CDR3 runs to 16 residues. The V end was cut by 0 bases, the J end by 2 bases, with 13 bases between. For the CDR3, the DNA is TGTGCCAGCAGCGTAGCCGAGGGACACCCCACAGATACGCAGTATTTT. The encoded protein is CASSVAEGHPTDTQYF.

The chain employs TRBV18 and TRBJ2-5, with D unclear. V gave up 2 bases and J gave up 4 bases, with 5 bases separating them. In germline, CDR1 is KGHSH, CDR2 LQKENI. The CDR3 extends over 12 amino acids. CDR3 coding DNA: TGTGCCAGCTCACCATCGTTAGAGACCCAGTACTTC. It translates to CASSPSLETQYF.

Notes on this clone: Additional DNA sequences in this sample encode the identical CDR3. The rearrangement uses TRBV6-6 and TRBJ1-2; D call uncertain. The CDR3 is made up of 12 amino acids. Germline CDR1 MNHNY, CDR2 SVGAGI (reference sequence). V lost 5 bases and J 2 bases, leaving 6 bases between the germline ends. The CDR3 sequence is CASSTANYGYTF. Written as DNA, the CDR3 is TGTGCCAGCAGTACTGCGAACTATGGCTACACCTTC.